This TCR beta chain was recorded in a study of CD4 and CD8 cells across lung adenocarcinoma regions. TCRdb redid the calling of the PCR reads with MiXCR, one entry per CDR3 protein. The sample has over 15,000 distinct CDR3 sequences, roughly 50% seen once. Localized lung adenocarcinoma, a non-small cell lung cancer, affected the donors. CDR3 length equals 12 residues. Germline assignment: CDR1 WSHSY and CDR2 SAAADI. The V end lost 5 bases, the J end lost 4 bases, and 9 bases lay between the germline ends. This clonotype was counted at least ten times. This chain uses TRBV10-2 with TRBJ2-7; tentatively, D is TRBD2 (6 bases). This receptor was identified in a male donor with lung adenocarcinoma. The CD4 and CD8 labels of this study may be unreliable. The sample taken for sequencing was CD4+ T cells from the margin of a lung tumor. In nucleotides, the CDR3 is TGCGCCAGCAGTCCGGGAGTTTACGAGCAGTACTTC. Translated, it gives CASSPGVYEQYF.